A selection of T cell receptor beta chains follows, all from one sample in a study of T cell responses to AZD1222 COVID-19 vaccine. TCRdb keeps only in-frame clones here, not all; method: immunoSEQ multiplex PCR. Seen here are 200,000 or so clones, almost 95% observed once, and the top ten hold approximately 9.6%. Here the sequenced sample was peripheral blood, taken on day 0 of AZD1222 vaccination. Receptor source: an adult in good health. The CDR3 runs from the conserved cysteine through the conserved F or W. The D gene is left open where the match is weak.

TRBJ2-3	TRBV30	13	TRBD1	CARTGGFTDTQYF
TRBJ1-5	TRBV9	15	.	CASSTGGAGHQPQHF
TRBJ1-1	TRBV29-1	14	.	CSVPRWPQNTEAFF
TRBJ1-2	TRBV4-2	16	TRBD1	CASSHAQGATNYGYTF
TRBJ2-7	TRBV3-1/TRBV3-2	13	.	CASSQDSTGEQYF
TRBJ1-1	TRBV6-1	11	.	CASSDLIEAFF
TRBJ2-7	TRBV2	10	.	CASGGREQYF
TRBJ1-1	TRBV6-1	15	.	CASSEWTARGTEAFF
TRBJ2-7	TRBV6-1	13	.	CASSETGRYEQYF
TRBJ1-6	TRBV5-6	16	TRBD1	CASSPRDSSYNSPLHF
TRBJ1-2	TRBV19	17	.	CASSIGPGIRSNYGYTF
TRBJ1-3	TRBV24-1	14	.	CATSVRYSGNTIYF
TRBJ2-3	TRBV2	15	TRBD1	CASSDGQAGTDTQYF
TRBJ2-2	TRBV7-3	15	.	CASSLRQANTGELFF
TRBJ2-1	TRBV9	13	.	CASSVGPYNEQFF
TRBJ2-3	TRBV20-1	16	.	CSASGASGTSTDTQYF
TRBJ2-7	TRBV28	9	.	CASGYEQYF
TRBJ1-2	TRBV12-5	14	TRBD1	CASGSTGGGYGYTF
TRBJ2-1	TRBV7-6	16	.	CASSLLSDSSYNEQFF
TRBJ2-7	TRBV5-4	15	TRBD1	CASSKKGQDNYEQYF
TRBJ1-1	TRBV4-1	14	.	CASSQRTLDTEAFF
TRBJ1-1	TRBV10-3	14	.	CAISVWGLNTEAFF
TRBJ2-1	TRBV24-1	14	.	CATSERQGGNEQFF
TRBJ2-7	TRBV5-6	15	.	CASSFQRDNPYEQYF
TRBJ2-2	TRBV3-1/TRBV3-2	15	.	CASSQSGTGPGELFF
TRBJ2-7	TRBV11-2	12	.	CASSRTTYEQYF
TRBJ1-1	TRBV6-4	13	.	CASSPTRGAEAFF
TRBJ2-3	TRBV29-1	13	TRBD1	CSYRRGRGDTQYF
TRBJ1-5	TRBV18	14	.	CASSPEQLYQPQHF
TRBJ2-1	TRBV28	13	.	CASRTSSYNEQFF
TRBJ1-5	TRBV7-9	12	.	CASSRGNQPQHF
TRBJ1-6	TRBV7-8	14	TRBD1	CASSRTGRNSPLHF
TRBJ1-3	TRBV15	18	TRBD1	CATSREPPGGGSGNTIYF
TRBJ2-1	TRBV19	14	TRBD1	CASSLRGQYNEQFF
TRBJ2-1	TRBV4-1	14	TRBD2	CASSQVTSVNEQFF
TRBJ2-5	TRBV5-6	14	TRBD1	CASRLGGDQETQYF
TRBJ2-2	TRBV6-5	16	TRBD2	CASSWTSGKQSGELFF
TRBJ2-1	TRBV3-1/TRBV3-2	17	.	CASSQFPIEASYNEQFF
TRBJ1-6	TRBV5-1	16	.	CASSLEAGTPYSPLHF
TRBJ2-7	TRBV10-3	13	.	CAISEARAEEQYF
TRBJ1-3	TRBV6-1	18	.	CASSVLRSGGSSGNTIYF
TRBJ2-7	TRBV27	14	.	CASSSYRISYEQYF
TRBJ2-3	TRBV14	14	.	CASSLLKKRDTQYF
TRBJ2-1	TRBV9	15	TRBD2	CASSVGLASYNEQFF
TRBJ2-7	TRBV2	16	TRBD2	CASSENSGGRRYEQYF
TRBJ2-1	TRBV5-4	15	TRBD1	CASSRGQADYNEQFF
TRBJ1-6	TRBV9	13	.	CAGARGAGSPLHF
TRBJ1-1	TRBV6-5	16	.	CASSYMPGGMNTEAFF
TRBJ1-1	TRBV10-3	11	.	CASWTNTEAFF
TRBJ2-3	TRBV6-5	15	TRBD1	CASRPRDSTTDTQYF